Below are 19 T cell receptor beta chains sequenced from a single sample in a study of T-cell memory formation after mild COVID-19. Each CDR3 protein is one row after TCRdb ran MiXCR on the 5' RACE reads. The sample lists about 560,000 distinct CDR3 sequences, less than 25% occurring once. Sequences were obtained from PBMCs or a T cell subset sorted from them (not recorded which). These receptors originate from an adult woman who had mild COVID-19 (a few samples of this study predate the infection). Cell type and time point are not known.

V gene TRBV7-9 combines with J gene TRBJ1-2, with D uncertain. V was trimmed by 2 bases and J by 11 bases, leaving 15 bases between them. This CDR3 has 13 residues. Germline CDR1 SEHNR, CDR2 FQNEAQ (reference sequence). The CDR3 bases are TGTGCCAGCAGCTTAACTGCGAAGGGTGGTTACACCTTC. Translating it yields CASSLTAKGGYTF. The full variable domain, in which reference TRBV7-9 and TRBJ1-2 provide the parts outside the CDR3, is DTGVSQNPRHKITKRGQNVTFRCDPISEHNRLYWYRQTLGQGPEFLTYFQNEAQLEKSRLLSDRFSAERPKGSFSTLEIQRTEQGDSAMYLCASSLTAKGGYTFGSGTRLTVV.

A few counts support this clonotype. The DNA of the CDR3 is TGTGCCAGCAAACCCCCGGGACATATTAACTATGGCTACACCTTC. Its protein is CASKPPGHINYGYTF. V usage is TRBV6-5 and J usage is TRBJ1-2; D possibly corresponds to TRBD1 (6 bases). This CDR3 has 15 amino acids. Germline V gene sequence: CDR1 MNHEY, CDR2 SVGAGI. Trimming cost V 7 bases and J 1 base, with 16 bases left between them.

This clonotype came up a few times. This sequence joins TRBV6-2 or TRBV6-3 and TRBJ2-1, with 9 bases that match TRBD2. The V gene's germline CDR1 is MNHEY and CDR2 SVGEGT. V lost 0 bases to trimming and J lost 14 bases; unmatched junction nucleotides: 8. The CDR3 is 14 residues long. The CDR3 spells CASSYSVTLAGKFF. In DNA, the CDR3 is TGTGCCAGCAGTTACTCGGTAACTCTAGCGGGAAAGTTCTTC.

CDR3 nucleotide sequence: TGTGCCAGCAGTGTTTGGGGAGTCGGTCAGCCCCAGCATTTT. It encodes CASSVWGVGQPQHF. The chain combines TRBV2 with TRBJ1-5, with no clear D. The V gene's germline CDR1 is SNHLY and CDR2 FYNNEI. V gave up 4 bases and J gave up 6 bases, with 13 bases separating them. This CDR3 region has 14 residues.

The chain combines TRBV19 with TRBJ2-7; TRBD2 agrees at 7 bases. CDR1 LNHDA and CDR2 SQIVND come from the germline V gene (reference sequence). Trimming took 4 bases from V and 0 from J; bases not matched to a gene: 9. The CDR3 is 16 amino acids. The CDR3 bases are TGTGCCAGTAGTAAACGGCTAGCGGACCTCTCCTACGAGCAGTACTTC. Translated: CASSKRLADLSYEQYF.

The chain recombines TRBV20-1 with TRBJ2-7, with 9 bases identical to TRBD2. The V gene end was trimmed by 3 bases and the J gene end by 3 bases; junction bases not matched to a gene: 3. The CDR3 runs to 13 residues. Looked up from germline, CDR1 is DFQATT and CDR2 is SNEGSKA (reference sequence). Here the CDR3 DNA reads TGCAGTGCTAGGCTAGCGGGAATCTACGAGCAGTACTTC. Its protein product is CSARLAGIYEQYF.

This clonotype has just a few counts. The chain has TRBV7-3 and TRBJ1-3; possibly TRBD1 for D (5 bases). The V and J ends lost 8 bases and 2 bases respectively, with 10 bases between them. This CDR3 is built from 13 residues. CDR1 is SGHTA and CDR2 is FQGTGA in the germline V gene. The CDR3 nucleotides read TGTGCCAGCGCTACGGGGGCTGGAAACACCATATATTTT. Amino acids: CASATGAGNTIYF.

This clonotype came up a few times. This sequence joins TRBV6-5 and TRBJ2-3; TRBD2 matches 11 bases. Germline V gene data show CDR1 as MNHEY and CDR2 as SVGAGI. Unmatched junction bases numbered 4, after V lost 5 bases and J lost 3 bases. The CDR3 length is 15 residues. CDR3 bases: TGTGCCAGCAGTAAGGGGACTAGCGGAACAGATACGCAGTATTTT. Translating it yields CASSKGTSGTDTQYF.

This clonotype came up a few times. This chain uses TRBV12-3 or TRBV12-4 with TRBJ1-2; D is unclear. V lost 5 bases, J lost 5 bases, and 18 bases lay in between. This CDR3 is 15 amino acids long. The CDR3 reads CASSPYKRPLYGYTF. DNA for the CDR3: TGTGCCAGCAGTCCCTACAAGAGGCCTCTTTATGGCTACACCTTC.

The sample holds a few counts of this clonotype. This chain links TRBV7-9 with TRBJ1-1, with unresolved D. This CDR3 has 11 residues. The V gene lost 8 bases and the J gene lost 6 bases, with 10 bases spanning the gap. Germline V gene lookup returns CDR1 SEHNR and CDR2 FQNEAQ (reference sequence). CDR3 in DNA: TGTGCCAGCGGACCTCGGTCTGAAGCTTTCTTT. Amino acid sequence: CASGPRSEAFF.

The V call is TRBV19, the J call TRBJ2-7; D might be TRBD1 or TRBD2, each matching 5 bases. Trimming removed 5 bases at V and 6 bases at J, with 17 bases between. Germline lookup yields CDR1 LNHDA and CDR2 SQIVND (reference sequence). The CDR3 runs to 14 residues. CDR3 in DNA: TGTGCCAGTAGTCCTGGGGGAGTTTTCGGCGAGCAGTACTTC. This sequence encodes CASSPGGVFGEQYF.

The gene calls are TRBV12-3 or TRBV12-4 and TRBJ1-1; TRBD1 matches 10 bases. After removal of 3 bases from V and 0 bases from J, the junction contained 4 bases not matched to a gene. This CDR3 is 16 amino acids long. The CDR3: CASSFLTGGLNTEAFF. Here the CDR3 DNA reads TGTGCCAGCAGTTTTCTGACAGGGGGCCTGAACACTGAAGCTTTCTTT.

This chain connects TRBV7-9 to TRBJ1-1, with 7 bases aligning to TRBD1. The J segment lost 5 bases and the V segment lost 0 bases, leaving 9 bases of the junction unmatched. Germline-derived CDR1 and CDR2 are SEHNR and FQNEAQ (reference sequence). This CDR3 region has 16 residues. The CDR3 DNA sequence: TGTGCCAGCAGCTTAGCGCGCCTACAGGGGACAACTGAAGCTTTCTTT. Translating gives CASSLARLQGTTEAFF.

This clonotype has a handful of counts. This chain joins TRBV12-3 or TRBV12-4 and TRBJ2-1; D may correspond to TRBD1 or TRBD2 (6 bases each). The CDR3 spans 16 residues. Trimming took off 6 bases at V and 4 bases at J, with 19 bases between the two ends. CDR3 bases: TGTGCCAGCAGCCGATGGGGGGCGAAGGCGTACAATGAGCAGTTCTTC. It translates to CASSRWGAKAYNEQFF.

This clonotype was detected only a few times. The chain uses TRBV5-1 and TRBJ2-1; D is perhaps TRBD1 or TRBD2 (5 bases each). The germline V and J ends were trimmed by 0 bases and 0 bases, with 10 bases remaining between them. This CDR3 spans 16 amino acids. Germline V lookup: CDR1 SGHRS, CDR2 YFSETQ. The CDR3 region is CASSLVAGSSYNEQFF. The CDR3 DNA reads as TGCGCCAGCAGCTTGGTGGCAGGGAGCTCCTACAATGAGCAGTTCTTC.

This clonotype was recorded a few times. V and J are TRBV7-8 and TRBJ2-7, with D perhaps matching TRBD2 (6 bases). This CDR3 has 16 residues. The V end was cut by 2 bases, the J end by 6 bases, with 20 bases between. CDR1 and CDR2 (germline): SGHVS, FQNEAQ. CDR3 sequence (DNA): TGTGCCAGCAGCTTAAGGGTTCGGGCGGGAATAGGCGAGCAGTACTTC. Amino acid sequence: CASSLRVRAGIGEQYF.

The rearrangement links TRBV7-6 to TRBJ1-1; no firm D call. CDR3 length equals 14 residues. V lost 3 bases, J lost 4 bases, and 12 bases lay in between. Germline CDR1 SGHVS, CDR2 FNYEAQ. The CDR3 protein is CASSFLGPSTEAFF. In DNA, the CDR3 is TGTGCCAGCAGCTTCTTAGGGCCGAGCACTGAAGCTTTCTTT.

The V gene is TRBV7-9, the J gene TRBJ2-2; D is perhaps TRBD2 (5 bases). Germline V gene data show CDR1 as SEHNR and CDR2 as FQNEAQ (reference sequence). The CDR3 runs to 12 residues. The V end lost 8 bases, the J end lost 5 bases, and 9 bases lay between the germline ends. Here the CDR3 reads CASARGTGELFF. CDR3 bases: TGTGCCAGCGCTCGGGGAACCGGGGAGCTGTTTTTT.

In DNA form, the CDR3 reads TGCAGTGCTAGAGACCGTCGGTCGACTTCTTCACCCCTCCACTTT. Its protein product is CSARDRRSTSSPLHF. The chain has TRBV20-1 and TRBJ1-6; D call uncertain. Germline values: CDR1 DFQATT, CDR2 SNEGSKA (reference sequence). The CDR3 length is 15 residues. The V and J ends lost 0 bases and 9 bases respectively, with 15 bases between them.